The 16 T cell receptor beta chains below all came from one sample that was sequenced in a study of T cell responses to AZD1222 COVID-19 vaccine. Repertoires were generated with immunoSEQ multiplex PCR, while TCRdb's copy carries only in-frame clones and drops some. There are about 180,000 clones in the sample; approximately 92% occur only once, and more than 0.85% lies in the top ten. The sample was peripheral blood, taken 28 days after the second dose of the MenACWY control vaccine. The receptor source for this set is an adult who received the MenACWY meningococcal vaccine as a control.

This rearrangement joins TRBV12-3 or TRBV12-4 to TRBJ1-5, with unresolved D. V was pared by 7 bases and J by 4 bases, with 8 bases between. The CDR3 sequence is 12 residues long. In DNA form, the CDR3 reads TGTGCCAGCAATGGACCAAATCAGCCCCAGCATTTT. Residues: CASNGPNQPQHF.

The CDR3 DNA sequence: TGCGCCAGCAGCCGCGGGGATTCAACTAATGAAAAACTGTTTTTT. It yields the protein CASSRGDSTNEKLFF. This chain joins TRBV5-1 and TRBJ1-4; D is uncertain. The CDR3 spans 15 residues. V lost 4 bases and J lost 0, with 10 bases in between. The germline gives CDR1 SGHRS, CDR2 YFSETQ.

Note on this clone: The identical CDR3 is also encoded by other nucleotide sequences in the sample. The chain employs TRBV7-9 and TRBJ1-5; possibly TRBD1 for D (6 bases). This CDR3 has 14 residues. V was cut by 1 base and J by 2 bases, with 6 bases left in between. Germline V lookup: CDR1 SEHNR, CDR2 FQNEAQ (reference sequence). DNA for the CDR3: TGTGCCAGCAGCTTAGACAGGGGCAATCAGCCCCAGCATTTT. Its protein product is CASSLDRGNQPQHF.

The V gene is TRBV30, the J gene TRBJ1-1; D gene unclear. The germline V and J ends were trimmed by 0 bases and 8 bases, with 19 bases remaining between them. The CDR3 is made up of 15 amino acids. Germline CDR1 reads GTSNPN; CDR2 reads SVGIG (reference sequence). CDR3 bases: TGTGCCTGGAGTGTACGCAGCCGGTCTGGTTGGGAAGCTTTCTTT. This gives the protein CAWSVRSRSGWEAFF.

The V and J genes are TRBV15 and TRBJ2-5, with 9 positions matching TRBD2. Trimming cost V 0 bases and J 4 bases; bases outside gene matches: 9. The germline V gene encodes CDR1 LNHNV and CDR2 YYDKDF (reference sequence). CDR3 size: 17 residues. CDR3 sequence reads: CATSRDRRGGLRETQYF. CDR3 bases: TGTGCCACCAGCAGAGATCGGCGGGGGGGCTTAAGAGAGACCCAGTACTTC.

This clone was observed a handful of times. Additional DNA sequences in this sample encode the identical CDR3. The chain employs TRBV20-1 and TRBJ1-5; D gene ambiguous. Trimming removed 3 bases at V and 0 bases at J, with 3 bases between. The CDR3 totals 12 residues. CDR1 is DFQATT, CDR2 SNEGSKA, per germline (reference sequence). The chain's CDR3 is CSASNSNQPQHF. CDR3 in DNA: TGCAGTGCTAGTAATAGCAATCAGCCCCAGCATTTT.

The CDR3: CASSPRQGAPNYGYTF. CDR3 in DNA: TGTGCCAGCAGTCCCCGACAGGGCGCGCCAAACTATGGCTACACCTTC. The gene calls are TRBV28 and TRBJ1-2; 7 positions match TRBD1. The ends lost 5 bases at V and 2 bases at J; junction bases unmatched: 11. From germline, CDR1 is MDHEN and CDR2 SYDVKM. The CDR3 loop spans 16 amino acids.

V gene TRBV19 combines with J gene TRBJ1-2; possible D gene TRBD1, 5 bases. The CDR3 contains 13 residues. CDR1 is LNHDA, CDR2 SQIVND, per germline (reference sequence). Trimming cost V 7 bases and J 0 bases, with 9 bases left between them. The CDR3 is CASNAGTNYGYTF. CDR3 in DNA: TGTGCCAGTAACGCAGGGACTAACTATGGCTACACCTTC.

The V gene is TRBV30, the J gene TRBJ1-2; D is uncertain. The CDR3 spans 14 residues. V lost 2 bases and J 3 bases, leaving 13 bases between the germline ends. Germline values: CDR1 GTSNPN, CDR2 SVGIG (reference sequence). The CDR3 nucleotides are TGTGCCTGGAGTTCCGTTCCGACCTACTATGGCTACACCTTC. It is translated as CAWSSVPTYYGYTF.

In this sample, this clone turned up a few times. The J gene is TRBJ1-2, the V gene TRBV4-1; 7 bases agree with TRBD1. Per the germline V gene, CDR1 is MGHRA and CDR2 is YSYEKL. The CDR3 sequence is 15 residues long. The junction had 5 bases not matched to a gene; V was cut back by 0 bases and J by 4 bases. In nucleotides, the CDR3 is TGCGCCAGCAGCCAAGACGACAGGGTCTCCTATGGCTACACCTTC. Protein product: CASSQDDRVSYGYTF.

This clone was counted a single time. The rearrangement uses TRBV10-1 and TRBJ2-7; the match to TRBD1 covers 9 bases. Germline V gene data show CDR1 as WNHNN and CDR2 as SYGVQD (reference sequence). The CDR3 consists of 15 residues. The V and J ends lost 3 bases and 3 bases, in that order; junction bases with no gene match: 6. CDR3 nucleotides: TGCGCCAGCAGTGACGGGACAGGGAACCACTACGAGCAGTACTTC. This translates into CASSDGTGNHYEQYF.

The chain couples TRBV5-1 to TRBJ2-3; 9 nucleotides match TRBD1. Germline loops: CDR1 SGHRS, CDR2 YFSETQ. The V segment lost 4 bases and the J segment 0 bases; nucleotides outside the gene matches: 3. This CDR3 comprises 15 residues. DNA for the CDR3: TGCGCCAGCAGCCCAGGACAGGGGAGCACAGATACGCAGTATTTT. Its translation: CASSPGQGSTDTQYF.

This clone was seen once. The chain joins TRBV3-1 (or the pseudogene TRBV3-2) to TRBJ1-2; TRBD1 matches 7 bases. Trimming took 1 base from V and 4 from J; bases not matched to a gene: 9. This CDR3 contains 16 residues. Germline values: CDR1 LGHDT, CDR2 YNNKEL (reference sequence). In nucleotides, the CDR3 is TGTGCCAGCAGCCAAGCCGATCGACAGGGAATCTATGGCTACACCTTC. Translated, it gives CASSQADRQGIYGYTF.

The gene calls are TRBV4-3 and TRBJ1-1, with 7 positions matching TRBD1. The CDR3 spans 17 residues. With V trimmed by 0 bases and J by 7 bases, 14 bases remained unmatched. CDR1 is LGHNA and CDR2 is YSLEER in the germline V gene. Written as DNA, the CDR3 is TGCGCCAGCAGCCAAGAAGGCTTCGGGGCAGGGGGTCGTGAAGCTTTCTTT. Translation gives CASSQEGFGAGGREAFF.

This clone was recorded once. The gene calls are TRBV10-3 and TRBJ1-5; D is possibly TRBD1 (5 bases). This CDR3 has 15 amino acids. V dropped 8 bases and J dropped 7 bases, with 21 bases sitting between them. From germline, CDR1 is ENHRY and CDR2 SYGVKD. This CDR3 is CAIARAGGGLQPQHF. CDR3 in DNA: TGTGCCATCGCTCGGGCTGGGGGGGGGTTGCAGCCCCAGCATTTT.

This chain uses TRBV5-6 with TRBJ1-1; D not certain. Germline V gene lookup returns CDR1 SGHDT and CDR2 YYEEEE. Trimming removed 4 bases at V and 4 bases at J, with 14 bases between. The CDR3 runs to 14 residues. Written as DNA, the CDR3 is TGTGCCAGCAGCCTGTACTCGGGAAGCACTGAAGCTTTCTTT. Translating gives CASSLYSGSTEAFF.